The next 12 T cell receptor beta chains were all read from a single sample in a study of T cells in localized non-small cell lung cancer. Using immunoSEQ multiplex PCR, the repertoire was profiled, and TCRdb retains in-frame clones only, with some absent. Of 23,000 or so clones detected, approximately 84% appear once; the ten largest clones hold 5.8%. The specimen comprised peripheral blood, sampled before any cancer treatment. These receptors were taken from a male donor aged 60 or over with stage II squamous cell lung carcinoma.

The V and J genes are TRBV5-6 and TRBJ2-7; D unresolved. Germline V gene lookup returns CDR1 SGHDT and CDR2 YYEEEE. Trimming removed 2 bases at V and 4 bases at J, with 7 bases between. The CDR3 is made up of 12 amino acids. As DNA, the CDR3 is TGTGCCAGCAGCTTCCAGGTTTACGAGCAGTACTTC. Translating it yields CASSFQVYEQYF.

The chain recombines TRBV25-1 with TRBJ2-7; perhaps TRBD1 as D (6 bases). CDR1 MGHDK and CDR2 SYGVNS come from the germline V gene. V was clipped by 4 bases and J by 5 bases, with 15 bases between them. This CDR3 has 14 amino acids. CDR3 bases: TGTGCCAGCAGTGTAGGGGGATCCTTGAACGAGCAGTACTTC. Amino acid sequence: CASSVGGSLNEQYF.

The J gene is TRBJ2-1, the V gene TRBV29-1; 12 bases are shared with TRBD2. Unmatched junction bases numbered 6, after V lost 6 bases and J lost 0 bases. There are 16 residues in the CDR3. CDR1 and CDR2 from the germline V gene are SQVTM and ANQGSEA. The CDR3 spells CSVRTSGTSSYNEQFF. CDR3 coding DNA: TGCAGCGTCAGGACTAGCGGGACGAGCTCCTACAATGAGCAGTTCTTC.

The chain employs TRBV27 and TRBJ2-3; D may match TRBD1 or TRBD2 (5 bases each). Germline CDR1 and CDR2: MNHEY and SMNVEV (reference sequence). The CDR3 length is 18 residues. V lost 6 bases and J lost 0, with 22 bases in between. CDR3 DNA: TGTGCCAGCAGCCTCGGGGCCAGAGAACGGTTTAGCACAGATACGCAGTATTTT. This translates into CASSLGARERFSTDTQYF.

V and J are TRBV6-5 and TRBJ2-7; maybe TRBD1 (5 bases). The germline CDR1 and CDR2 sequences are MNHEY and SVGAGI. The CDR3 is 13 residues long. The V end lost 5 bases, the J end lost 5 bases, and 13 bases lay between the germline ends. Here the CDR3 reads CASSRYRGNEQYF. The CDR3 DNA reads TGTGCCAGCAGTAGGTATAGGGGAAACGAGCAGTACTTC.

This chain links TRBV18 with TRBJ1-2; a possible D gene is TRBD1 (6 bases). Germline values: CDR1 KGHSH, CDR2 LQKENI. The germline V and J ends were trimmed by 3 bases and 2 bases, with 7 bases remaining between them. This CDR3 comprises 13 residues. CDR3 in amino acids: CASSPDRNYGYTF. CDR3 bases: TGTGCCAGCTCACCGGACAGAAACTATGGCTACACCTTC.

The chain uses TRBV29-1 and TRBJ1-1; a weak D match, TRBD1 (6 bases). The germline gives CDR1 SQVTM, CDR2 ANQGSEA. The CDR3 has 13 amino acids. V was pared by 7 bases and J by 0 bases, with 12 bases between. Written as DNA, the CDR3 is TGCAGCGCTAAACAGGGTATGAACACTGAAGCTTTCTTT. Translation gives CSAKQGMNTEAFF.

V usage is TRBV5-4 and J usage is TRBJ2-2; D might be TRBD2 (6 bases). Deletions cut 2 bases from V and 7 bases from J, with 9 bases between. CDR3 length equals 13 residues. Germline lookup yields CDR1 SGHNT and CDR2 YYREEE (reference sequence). The CDR3 here is CASSFGGFGELFF. The CDR3 DNA sequence: TGTGCCAGCAGCTTCGGGGGATTCGGGGAGCTGTTTTTT.

The chain is built from TRBV7-2 and TRBJ1-2; tentatively, D is TRBD1 (6 bases). V was pared by 5 bases and J by 5 bases, with 18 bases between. The CDR3 totals 15 residues. From germline, CDR1 is SGHTA and CDR2 FQGNSA. In DNA form, the CDR3 reads TGTGCCAGCAGCCGAGGGGGGGGCGCTTGGTATGGCTACACCTTC. This sequence encodes CASSRGGGAWYGYTF.

The genes are TRBV29-1 and TRBJ2-2; 9 positions match TRBD1. The trim removed 4 bases at V and 6 bases at J, leaving 3 bases unmatched. Germline values: CDR1 SQVTM, CDR2 ANQGSEA. This CDR3 contains 13 residues. CDR3 coding DNA: TGCAGCGTTGTACAGGGGGCATCCGGGGAGCTGTTTTTT. Translated, it gives CSVVQGASGELFF.

V gene TRBV4-1 combines with J gene TRBJ1-1; perhaps TRBD1 as D (5 bases). This CDR3 has 13 amino acids. The V end lost 0 bases, the J end lost 3 bases, and 5 bases lay between the germline ends. Germline V gene data show CDR1 as MGHRA and CDR2 as YSYEKL. The CDR3 loop is CASSQEGDTEAFF. CDR3 DNA sequence: TGCGCCAGCAGCCAAGAAGGGGACACTGAAGCTTTCTTT.

V is TRBV6-6 and J is TRBJ2-7, with 8 nucleotides matching TRBD2. The CDR3 sequence is 15 residues long. V lost 6 bases, J lost 2 bases, and 9 bases stayed unmatched. CDR1 and CDR2 (germline): MNHNY, SVGAGI (reference sequence). The CDR3 DNA follows: TGTGCCAGCAGACTCACGGGGGGGGGCGCCTACGAGCAGTACTTC. It yields the protein CASRLTGGGAYEQYF.